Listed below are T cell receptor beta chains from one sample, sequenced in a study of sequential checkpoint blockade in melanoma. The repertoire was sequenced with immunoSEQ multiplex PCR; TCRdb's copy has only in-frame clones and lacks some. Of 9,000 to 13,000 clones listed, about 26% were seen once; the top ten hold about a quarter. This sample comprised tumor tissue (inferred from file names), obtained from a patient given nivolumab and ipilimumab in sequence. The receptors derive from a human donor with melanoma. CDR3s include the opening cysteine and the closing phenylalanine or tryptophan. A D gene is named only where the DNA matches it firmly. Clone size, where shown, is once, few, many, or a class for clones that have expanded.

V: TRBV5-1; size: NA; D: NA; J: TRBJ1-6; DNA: TGCGCCAGCAGCTTGGAAGCAGGCTCTTATGGCGGATCACCCCTCCACTTT; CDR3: CASSLEAGSYGGSPLHF
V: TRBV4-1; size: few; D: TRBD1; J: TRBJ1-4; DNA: TGCGCCAGCAGCCAGGAAATCTTGACAGGGAGGTTTGAAAAACTGTTTTTT; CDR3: CASSQEILTGRFEKLFF
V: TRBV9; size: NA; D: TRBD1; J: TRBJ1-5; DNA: TGTGCCAGCACTGGGACAGGGGGCCGCCATCAGCCCCAGCATTTT; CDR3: CASTGTGGRHQPQHF
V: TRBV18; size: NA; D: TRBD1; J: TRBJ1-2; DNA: TGTGCCAGCTCACCGCAGAACAGGGGCCCTACGCGCGGCTACACCTTC; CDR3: CASSPQNRGPTRGYTF
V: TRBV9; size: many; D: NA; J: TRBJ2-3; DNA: TGTGCCAGCAGCGTAGGAGTTAGCGGAGATGAGCAGTATTTT; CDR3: CASSVGVSGDEQYF
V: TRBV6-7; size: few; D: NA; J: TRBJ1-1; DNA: TGTGCCAGCAGGGCACCGGGACTAAGCACTGAAGCTTTCTTT; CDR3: CASRAPGLSTEAFF
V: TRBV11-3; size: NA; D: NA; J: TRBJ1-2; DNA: TGTGCCAGCAGCTTTGAATTCATGGTAGGGGGGGACTATGGCTACACCTTC; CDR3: CASSFEFMVGGDYGYTF
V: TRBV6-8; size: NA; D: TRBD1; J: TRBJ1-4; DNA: TGTGCCAGCAGTTACGCCAGGGGGGGAGGGGTACGTGAAAAACTGTTTTTT; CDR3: CASSYARGGGVREKLFF
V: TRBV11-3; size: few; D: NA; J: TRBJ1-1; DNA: TGTGCCAGCAGCCCTTTGCACGAAAATATGAACACTGAAGCTTTCTTT; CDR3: CASSPLHENMNTEAFF
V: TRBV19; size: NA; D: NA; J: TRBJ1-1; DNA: TGTGCCAGTAGTACAGGGGTTGGTACTGAAGCTTTCTTT; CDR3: CASSTGVGTEAFF
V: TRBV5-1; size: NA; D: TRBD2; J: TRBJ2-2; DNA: TGCGCCAGCAGCTTTGCGGGGGAGAACACCGGGGAGCTGTTTTTT; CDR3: CASSFAGENTGELFF
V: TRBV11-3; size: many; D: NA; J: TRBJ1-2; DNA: TGTGCCAGCAGCTTGGTTTTGGGGTCGAGTGGCTACACCTTC; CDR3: CASSLVLGSSGYTF
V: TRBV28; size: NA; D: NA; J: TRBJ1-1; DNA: TGTGCCAGCAGACACAGGGAAGGGTGGATTGGGGCTTTCTTT; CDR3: CASRHREGWIGAFF
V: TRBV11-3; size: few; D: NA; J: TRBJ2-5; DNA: TGTGCCAGCAGCTTAGGAGGAGCTGTGCGAGAGACCCAGTACTTC; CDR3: CASSLGGAVRETQYF
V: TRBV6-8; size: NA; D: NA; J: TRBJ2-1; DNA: TGTGCCAGCAGTTACGGGGGCCTCATCTACAATGAGCAGTTCTTC; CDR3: CASSYGGLIYNEQFF
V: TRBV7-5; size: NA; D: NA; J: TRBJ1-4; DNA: TGTGCCAGCAGCTTCTGGGTTCTTGCAACTAATGAAAAACTGTTTTTT; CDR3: CASSFWVLATNEKLFF
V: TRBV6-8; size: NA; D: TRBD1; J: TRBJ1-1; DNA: TGTGCCAGCAACCGGGACAGCGGGAACACTGAAGCTTTCTTT; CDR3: CASNRDSGNTEAFF
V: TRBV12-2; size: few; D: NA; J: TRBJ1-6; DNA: TGTGCCAGTGGACAGGGGGCCTATAATTCACCCCTCCACTTT; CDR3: CASGQGAYNSPLHF
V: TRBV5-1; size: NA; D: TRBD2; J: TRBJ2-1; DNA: TGCGCCAGCAGCTTGACCAGGACTAGCGGGCGGAGTAATGAGCAGTTCTTC; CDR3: CASSLTRTSGRSNEQFF
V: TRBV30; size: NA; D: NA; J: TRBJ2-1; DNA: TGTGCCTGCGCTCCGGTCAATGAGCAGTTCTTC; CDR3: CACAPVNEQFF
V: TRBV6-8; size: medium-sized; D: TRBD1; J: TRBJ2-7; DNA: TGTGCCAGCAGCCAAGGACAGGGTAGCTCCTACGAGCAGTACTTC; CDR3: CASSQGQGSSYEQYF
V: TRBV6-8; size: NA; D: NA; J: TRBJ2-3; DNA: TGTGCCAGCAGTTACTCGGGGTCGTCATTTCGCACAGATACGCAGTATTTT; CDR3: CASSYSGSSFRTDTQYF
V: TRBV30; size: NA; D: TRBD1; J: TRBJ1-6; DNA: TGTGCCTGGCTAGACAGGGCGAATTCACCCCTCCACTTT; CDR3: CAWLDRANSPLHF
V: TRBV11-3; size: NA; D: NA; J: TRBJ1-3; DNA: TGTGCCAGCAGCCAAAGTTCCGGGACATCCGGAAACACCATATATTTT; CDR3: CASSQSSGTSGNTIYF
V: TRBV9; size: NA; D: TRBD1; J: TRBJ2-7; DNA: TGTGCCAGCAGCCTCCGACAGGGCGGGTACGAGCAGTACTTC; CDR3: CASSLRQGGYEQYF
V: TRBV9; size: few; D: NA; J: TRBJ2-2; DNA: TGTGCCAGCAGCGTAGCAGGAGCGACCGGGGAGCTGTTTTTT; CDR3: CASSVAGATGELFF